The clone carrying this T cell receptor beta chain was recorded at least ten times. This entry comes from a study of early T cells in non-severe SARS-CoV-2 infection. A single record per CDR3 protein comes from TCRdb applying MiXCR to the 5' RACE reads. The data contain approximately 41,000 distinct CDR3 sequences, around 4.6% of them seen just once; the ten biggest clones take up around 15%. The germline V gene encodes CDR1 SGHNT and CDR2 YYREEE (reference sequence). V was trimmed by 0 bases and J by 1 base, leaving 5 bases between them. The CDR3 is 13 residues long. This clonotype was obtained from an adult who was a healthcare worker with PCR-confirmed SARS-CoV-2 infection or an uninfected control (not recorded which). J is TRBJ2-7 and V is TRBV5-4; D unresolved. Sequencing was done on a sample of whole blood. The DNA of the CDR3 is TGTGCCAGCAGCTTGGATATATCCTACGAGCAGTACTTC. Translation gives CASSLDISYEQYF.